These T cell receptor beta chains were read from a single sample in a study of OX40 agonist ivuxolimab in advanced cancers. Clones were read by immunoSEQ multiplex PCR, and TCRdb kept only the in-frame ones, dropping some. The sample has approximately 42,000 clones, 70% to 90% seen once; the top ten hold roughly 18%. Source: CD4+ or CD8+ T cells sorted from blood, taken in a trial of the OX40 agonist ivuxolimab. Receptor source: an adult with an advanced solid tumor such as melanoma, head and neck, liver or kidney cancer. Both conserved end residues are part of each CDR3. D genes are given only for firm matches. Clone size appears in some rows only: once, few, many, or a class for an expanded clone.

V gene: TRBV28
clone size: .
J gene: TRBJ2-5
D gene: TRBD1
CDR3 protein: CASSSRQGQLETQYF
CDR3 DNA: TGTGCCAGCAGTAGCAGACAGGGTCAATTGGAGACCCAGTACTTC

V gene: TRBV7-3
clone size: .
J gene: TRBJ2-3
D gene: TRBD2
CDR3 protein: CASSPGLAADTQYF
CDR3 DNA: TGTGCCAGCAGCCCCGGACTAGCGGCAGATACGCAGTATTTT

V gene: TRBV5-5
clone size: .
J gene: TRBJ2-5
D gene: TRBD2
CDR3 protein: CASSLRTSGDQYF
CDR3 DNA: TGTGCCAGCAGCCTAAGGACTAGCGGGGACCAGTACTTC

V gene: TRBV5-1
clone size: .
J gene: TRBJ1-1
D gene: TRBD1
CDR3 protein: CASSDGQGNTEAFF
CDR3 DNA: TGCGCCAGCAGCGACGGACAGGGGAACACTGAAGCTTTCTTT

V gene: TRBV4-1
clone size: .
J gene: TRBJ1-5
D gene: TRBD1
CDR3 protein: CASSQGDSSNQPQHF
CDR3 DNA: TGCGCCAGCAGCCAAGGGGACAGCAGCAATCAGCCCCAGCATTTT

V gene: TRBV15
clone size: .
J gene: TRBJ2-1
D gene: TRBD1
CDR3 protein: CATSRAGGSYNEQFF
CDR3 DNA: TGTGCCACCAGCAGAGCAGGGGGCTCCTACAATGAGCAGTTCTTC

V gene: TRBV7-6
clone size: few
J gene: TRBJ2-1
D gene: .
CDR3 protein: CASSLGGANEQFF
CDR3 DNA: TGTGCCAGCAGCTTAGGAGGGGCCAATGAGCAGTTCTTC

V gene: TRBV4-1
clone size: .
J gene: TRBJ2-2
D gene: TRBD2
CDR3 protein: CASSQVEAGGAGELFF
CDR3 DNA: TGCGCCAGCAGCCAAGTTGAGGCGGGAGGCGCCGGGGAGCTGTTTTTT

V gene: TRBV6-5
clone size: .
J gene: TRBJ1-1
D gene: .
CDR3 protein: CASSSGYRAEAFF
CDR3 DNA: TGTGCCAGCAGTTCCGGCTACAGGGCGGAAGCTTTCTTT

V gene: TRBV2
clone size: .
J gene: TRBJ1-6
D gene: .
CDR3 protein: CASRSSDGVSVSPLHF
CDR3 DNA: TGTGCCAGCAGATCGTCCGACGGTGTATCAGTTTCACCCCTCCACTTT

V gene: TRBV4-3
clone size: .
J gene: TRBJ2-1
D gene: TRBD1
CDR3 protein: CASSQAGTGGNNEQFF
CDR3 DNA: TGCGCCAGCAGCCAGGCCGGGACAGGGGGCAACAATGAGCAGTTCTTC

V gene: TRBV25-1
clone size: .
J gene: TRBJ1-5
D gene: .
CDR3 protein: CASSVGLGQPQHF
CDR3 DNA: TGTGCCAGCAGTGTAGGGCTGGGTCAGCCCCAGCATTTT

V gene: TRBV9
clone size: once
J gene: TRBJ1-1
D gene: .
CDR3 protein: CASSPRQANTEAFF
CDR3 DNA: TGTGCCAGCAGCCCCAGACAGGCGAACACTGAAGCTTTCTTT

V gene: TRBV6-5
clone size: .
J gene: TRBJ2-5
D gene: TRBD1
CDR3 protein: CASKRTGGAGETQYF
CDR3 DNA: TGTGCCAGCAAGCGAACAGGGGGCGCGGGGGAGACCCAGTACTTC

V gene: TRBV7-2
clone size: .
J gene: TRBJ1-2
D gene: TRBD1
CDR3 protein: CASSQDRGQGYGYTF
CDR3 DNA: TGTGCCAGCAGCCAAGACAGGGGGCAGGGCTATGGCTACACCTTC

V gene: TRBV27
clone size: .
J gene: TRBJ1-1
D gene: .
CDR3 protein: CASSYGTGETEAFF
CDR3 DNA: TGTGCCAGCAGTTATGGGACCGGGGAAACTGAAGCTTTCTTT

V gene: TRBV4-3
clone size: once
J gene: TRBJ2-2
D gene: TRBD2
CDR3 protein: CASSQGLAGFGELFF
CDR3 DNA: TGCGCCAGCAGCCAAGGACTAGCAGGCTTCGGGGAGCTGTTTTTT

V gene: TRBV7-8
clone size: .
J gene: TRBJ2-7
D gene: .
CDR3 protein: CASSFTGEAYEQYF
CDR3 DNA: TGTGCCAGCAGCTTCACTGGAGAAGCCTACGAGCAGTACTTC

V gene: TRBV28
clone size: .
J gene: TRBJ1-1
D gene: .
CDR3 protein: CASSLVRNTEAFF
CDR3 DNA: TGTGCCAGCAGTTTAGTACGGAACACTGAAGCTTTCTTT

V gene: TRBV28
clone size: .
J gene: TRBJ2-2
D gene: TRBD1
CDR3 protein: CASSPRQGITGELFF
CDR3 DNA: TGTGCCAGCAGTCCGAGACAGGGTATCACCGGGGAGCTGTTTTTT

V gene: TRBV5-6
clone size: .
J gene: TRBJ2-7
D gene: .
CDR3 protein: CASSLNYEQYF
CDR3 DNA: TGTGCCAGCAGTCTTAATTACGAGCAGTACTTC

V gene: TRBV5-1
clone size: .
J gene: TRBJ2-5
D gene: TRBD2
CDR3 protein: CASSSLSGGMETQYF
CDR3 DNA: TGCGCCAGCAGCTCTCTGAGCGGGGGGATGGAGACCCAGTACTTC

V gene: TRBV5-4
clone size: .
J gene: TRBJ1-5
D gene: .
CDR3 protein: CASSPDRTNQPQHF
CDR3 DNA: TGTGCCAGCAGCCCCGACAGAACTAATCAGCCCCAGCATTTT

V gene: TRBV28
clone size: .
J gene: TRBJ1-2
D gene: TRBD1
CDR3 protein: CASSLYGTDLYGYTF
CDR3 DNA: TGTGCCAGCAGTTTATACGGGACAGATCTCTATGGCTACACCTTC

V gene: TRBV27
clone size: .
J gene: TRBJ1-1
D gene: .
CDR3 protein: CASSLLGLNTEAFF
CDR3 DNA: TGTGCCAGCAGTTTACTGGGGTTGAACACTGAAGCTTTCTTT

V gene: TRBV6-9
clone size: .
J gene: TRBJ2-3
D gene: TRBD2
CDR3 protein: CASRLTAGGQNTQYF
CDR3 DNA: TGTGCCAGCAGATTAACCGCGGGGGGGCAAAATACGCAGTATTTT

V gene: TRBV29-1
clone size: .
J gene: TRBJ2-4
D gene: .
CDR3 protein: CSVENMNENIQYF
CDR3 DNA: TGCAGCGTTGAAAATATGAACGAGAACATTCAGTACTTC

V gene: TRBV6-1
clone size: .
J gene: TRBJ1-1
D gene: .
CDR3 protein: CASSQEYYTEAFF
CDR3 DNA: TGTGCCAGCAGTCAGGAATACTACACTGAAGCTTTCTTT

V gene: TRBV7-9
clone size: once
J gene: TRBJ2-7
D gene: TRBD1
CDR3 protein: CASSSTKGDRDEQYF
CDR3 DNA: TGTGCCAGCAGCTCCACAAAGGGGGACAGGGACGAGCAGTACTTC

V gene: TRBV10-2
clone size: .
J gene: TRBJ1-2
D gene: .
CDR3 protein: CASSESKGRTNYGYTF
CDR3 DNA: TGCGCCAGCAGTGAGTCGAAGGGGAGGACTAACTATGGCTACACCTTC

V gene: TRBV5-5
clone size: .
J gene: TRBJ2-1
D gene: .
CDR3 protein: CASSPERFPRSSYNEQFF
CDR3 DNA: TGTGCCAGCAGCCCCGAGAGGTTCCCCAGGAGCTCCTACAATGAGCAGTTCTTC

V gene: TRBV4-3
clone size: .
J gene: TRBJ2-1
D gene: TRBD2
CDR3 protein: CASSQGPGLAGEYNEQFF
CDR3 DNA: TGCGCCAGCAGCCAAGGCCCGGGACTAGCGGGAGAGTACAATGAGCAGTTCTTC

V gene: TRBV7-2
clone size: .
J gene: TRBJ1-1
D gene: .
CDR3 protein: CASSLWGLRMNTEAFF
CDR3 DNA: TGTGCCAGCAGCTTATGGGGTTTACGCATGAACACTGAAGCTTTCTTT